These 29 T cell receptor beta chains originate from one sample sequenced in a study of PD-1 blockade in classical Hodgkin lymphoma (TCRdb year 2020). The time point tag for this specimen amounts to: cycle 4 day 1 (C4D1), after 5 to 7 weeks of nivolumab. Every trial patient had relapsed following autologous stem cell transplantation, and prior brentuximab vedotin exposure was what differed among cohorts A, B and C. A Miltenyi CD4+ T cell isolation kit was used for magnetic negative selection to purify CD4+ T cells from thawed PBMCs. Library generation was performed with the immunoSEQ multiplex PCR assay. The source is immuneACCESS, and TCRdb retained only in-frame sequences with V and J called. Part of the clones is not carried over; for the studies checked, unresolved V genes explain less than half of this, and the remainder is unexplained. For this sample the table gives 15,000 or so clones, of which almost 90% were detected only once. Approximately 0.9% of the sample is in the top ten clones.

The sequenced sample was CD4+ T cells from blood, obtained before the fourth cycle of nivolumab. The origin of the receptors is a human donor with classical Hodgkin lymphoma.

This clone was seen a single time. The chain employs TRBV5-4 and TRBJ1-4, with D maybe TRBD1 (5 bases). V lost 5 bases to trimming and J lost 6 bases, with 14 bases between them. Germline CDR1 reads SGHNT; CDR2 reads YYREEE (reference sequence). The CDR3 is 14 amino acids. Here the CDR3 DNA reads TGTGCCAGCAGTCCAGGGCTGATGGATGAAAAACTGTTTTTT. It codes for CASSPGLMDEKLFF.

This chain joins TRBV4-2 and TRBJ2-3; TRBD2 agrees at 10 bases. The length of the CDR3 is 14 residues. Germline loops: CDR1 LGHNA, CDR2 YNFKEQ. Germline trimming cut 5 bases from V and 4 bases from J; bases unmatched to any gene: 3. The CDR3 spells CASSSAGGPDTQYF. The CDR3 DNA follows: TGTGCCAGCAGCTCAGCGGGGGGGCCAGATACGCAGTATTTT.

The gene calls are TRBV6-5 and TRBJ1-4, with D unresolved. Germline V CDR1 and CDR2: MNHEY, SVGAGI. This CDR3 is 14 amino acids long. V was pared by 6 bases and J by 0 bases, with 8 bases between. The CDR3, as DNA: TGTGCCAGCAGCTGGCGGGCAACTAATGAAAAACTGTTTTTT. It encodes CASSWRATNEKLFF.

The chain uses TRBV27 and TRBJ2-3, with TRBD1 identical over 8 bases. The CDR3 runs 14 residues. The germline CDR1 and CDR2 sequences are MNHEY and SMNVEV (reference sequence). The V gene end was trimmed by 3 bases and the J gene end by 4 bases; junction bases not matched to a gene: 3. The CDR3 is CASSLRQGPDTQYF. DNA for the CDR3: TGTGCCAGCAGTTTGAGACAGGGGCCAGATACGCAGTATTTT.

The chain is built from TRBV11-2 and TRBJ2-4; 10 bases match TRBD1. CDR1 is SGHAT and CDR2 is FQNNGV in the germline V gene. The CDR3 sequence is 18 residues long. The junction had 12 bases not matched to a gene; V was cut back by 1 base and J by 6 bases. This CDR3 reads CASSLVVGTTGGANIQYF. CDR3 sequence (DNA): TGTGCCAGCAGCTTAGTAGTAGGGACGACAGGGGGCGCAAACATTCAGTACTTC.

The chain links TRBV5-1 to TRBJ2-1; TRBD2 aligns across 8 bases. The CDR3 has 16 residues. V was pared by 0 bases and J by 5 bases, with 7 bases of the junction left unmatched. In germline, CDR1 is SGHRS, CDR2 YFSETQ. CDR3 coding DNA: TGCGCCAGCAGCTTGGTAGTTAGCGGGACTAACAATGAGCAGTTCTTC. It codes for CASSLVVSGTNNEQFF.

The chain is built from TRBV7-9 and TRBJ1-2; D gene unclear. CDR1 and CDR2 (germline): SEHNR, FQNEAQ (reference sequence). This CDR3 contains 13 residues. V was trimmed by 2 bases and J by 7 bases, leaving 11 bases between them. CDR3 sequence: CASSLIGLGGYTF. For the CDR3, the DNA is TGTGCCAGCAGCTTAATAGGGCTAGGTGGCTACACCTTC. Drawing the rest from reference TRBV7-9 and TRBJ1-2, the complete variable domain is DTGVSQNPRHKITKRGQNVTFRCDPISEHNRLYWYRQTLGQGPEFLTYFQNEAQLEKSRLLSDRFSAERPKGSFSTLEIQRTEQGDSAMYLCASSLIGLGGYTFGSGTRLTVV.

This clone appeared a single time. V usage is TRBV27 and J usage is TRBJ2-7; D may be TRBD2 (7 bases). The CDR3 totals 20 residues. The germline V gene has CDR1 MNHEY and CDR2 SMNVEV (reference sequence). Trimming removed 2 bases from V and 2 bases from J, with 28 bases in between. As DNA, the CDR3 is TGTGCCAGCAGTTTAAGGGTGACAGGCACAGGAGGGCTAGCGGCCTACGAGCAGTACTTC. Translated: CASSLRVTGTGGLAAYEQYF.

CDR3 in DNA: TGCGCCAGCAGCTTTTGGGGGAGGGATACGCAGTATTTT. Its translation is CASSFWGRDTQYF. The V and J genes are TRBV5-1 and TRBJ2-3; perhaps TRBD2 as D (6 bases). Per germline, CDR1 SGHRS and CDR2 YFSETQ. CDR3 size: 13 residues. V lost 2 bases to trimming and J lost 6 bases, with 10 bases between them.

This chain uses TRBV2 with TRBJ1-1, with D perhaps matching TRBD1 (6 bases). V shed 7 bases and J shed 2 bases, with 17 bases lying between them. CDR1 and CDR2 from the germline V gene are SNHLY and FYNNEI. The CDR3 has 15 amino acids. The CDR3 protein is CASTQSGGRNTEAFF. The CDR3 DNA reads as TGTGCCAGCACTCAGTCGGGGGGCCGAAACACTGAAGCTTTCTTT.

V gene TRBV5-6 combines with J gene TRBJ2-7, with a tentative D call TRBD1 (6 bases). This CDR3 is built from 12 residues. Trimming shortened V by 7 bases and J by 4 bases, and 12 bases separated the two germline ends. Germline V gives CDR1 SGHDT, CDR2 YYEEEE. The CDR3 spells CASVGRGYEQYF. Written as DNA, the CDR3 is TGTGCCAGCGTGGGTAGGGGGTACGAGCAGTACTTC.

V is TRBV6-1 and J is TRBJ1-6; a possible D gene is TRBD1 (5 bases). The germline V gene encodes CDR1 MNHNS and CDR2 SASEGT. Trimming left V 7 bases short and J 4 bases short, with 14 bases between. This CDR3 spans 15 amino acids. The CDR3 nucleotides read TGTGCCAGCACCAACCTCGGGGGGTATAATTCACCCCTCCACTTT. It codes for CASTNLGGYNSPLHF.

The V gene is TRBV4-1, the J gene TRBJ1-5, with D possibly TRBD1 on 5 matching bases. Germline V CDR1 and CDR2: MGHRA, YSYEKL. This CDR3 spans 15 amino acids. Trimming left V 4 bases short and J 2 bases short, with 12 bases between. The CDR3 nucleotides read TGCGCCAGCAGCCCGCAGGGTTGGGGCAATCAGCCCCAGCATTTT. This encodes CASSPQGWGNQPQHF.

This rearrangement joins TRBV28 to TRBJ1-1; weak D call: TRBD1 (5 bases). CDR1 and CDR2 from the germline V gene are MDHEN and SYDVKM. CDR3 size: 15 residues. With 3 bases removed from V and 6 bases from J, the gap between germline ends came to 17 bases. CDR3 loop: CASSFGGPFFSEAFF. The CDR3, as DNA: TGTGCCAGCAGTTTCGGGGGACCGTTTTTCTCTGAAGCTTTCTTT.

The chain is built from TRBV5-1 and TRBJ1-4; TRBD1 matches at 7 bases. Germline V lookup: CDR1 SGHRS, CDR2 YFSETQ. The CDR3 is 15 residues long. Trimming took 3 bases from V and 7 from J; bases not matched to a gene: 9. Here the CDR3 reads CASSSRDSGSEKLFF. The CDR3 nucleotides read TGCGCCAGCAGCTCAAGGGACAGTGGGAGTGAAAAACTGTTTTTT.

The chain combines TRBV10-1 with TRBJ2-2, with D maybe TRBD1 (5 bases). V was cut by 4 bases and J by 2 bases, with 17 bases left in between. Germline values: CDR1 WNHNN, CDR2 SYGVQD (reference sequence). The CDR3 is made up of 17 amino acids. The DNA of the CDR3 is TGCGCCAGCAGTGCCCACTGGGGCCAGGGCAACACCGGGGAGCTGTTTTTT. Its protein is CASSAHWGQGNTGELFF.

The rearrangement links TRBV7-9 to TRBJ1-2, with a possible D match to TRBD1 (5 bases). Germline V gene sequence: CDR1 SEHNR, CDR2 FQNEAQ (reference sequence). The CDR3 extends over 15 amino acids. V shed 2 bases and J shed 0 bases, with 10 bases lying between them. CDR3 bases: TGTGCCAGCAGCTTAAGGGGCAGAACTAACTATGGCTACACCTTC. It specifies CASSLRGRTNYGYTF.

The V call is TRBV5-1, the J call TRBJ2-7, with D unclear. The germline V gene encodes CDR1 SGHRS and CDR2 YFSETQ. Between the trimmed V and J ends, which lost 0 bases and 0 bases, there was a span of 10 bases. The CDR3 consists of 15 residues. CDR3 bases: TGCGCCAGCAGCTTGGGTTATACGAGCTCCTACGAGCAGTACTTC. Encoded protein: CASSLGYTSSYEQYF.

J is TRBJ2-1 and V is TRBV9; TRBD2 agrees at 7 bases. The CDR3 covers 16 residues. The germline gives CDR1 SGDLS, CDR2 YYNGEE. Trimming took 2 bases from V and 7 from J; bases not matched to a gene: 12. This CDR3 reads CASSVLPSGGFNEQFF. DNA of the CDR3: TGTGCCAGCAGCGTCCTTCCGTCGGGAGGTTTTAATGAGCAGTTCTTC.

This rearrangement joins TRBV5-1 to TRBJ2-5; tentatively, D is TRBD1 (6 bases). Germline loops: CDR1 SGHRS, CDR2 YFSETQ. The CDR3 length is 15 residues. The V end was cut by 2 bases, the J end by 3 bases, with 14 bases between. The CDR3 spells CASSLTGSGKETQYF. The CDR3 coding sequence is TGCGCCAGCAGCTTAACAGGGTCGGGAAAAGAGACCCAGTACTTC.

The rearrangement joins TRBV5-1 to TRBJ1-2; the match to TRBD1 covers 8 bases. Germline CDR1 is SGHRS and CDR2 is YFSETQ. V lost 0 bases to trimming and J lost 4 bases; unmatched junction nucleotides: 5. The CDR3 totals 15 residues. Here the CDR3 reads CASSLDGQGPYGYTF. CDR3 DNA: TGCGCCAGCAGCTTGGACGGACAGGGCCCCTATGGCTACACCTTC.

V is TRBV6-5 and J is TRBJ1-1, with a tentative D call TRBD1 (6 bases). The CDR3 consists of 12 residues. Germline loops: CDR1 MNHEY, CDR2 SVGAGI. V lost 5 bases and J lost 7, with 11 bases in between. The CDR3 DNA is TGTGCCAGCAGTCCCGGGACACGTGAAGCTTTCTTT. It codes for CASSPGTREAFF.

This chain connects TRBV5-1 to TRBJ2-1, with 10 bases identical to TRBD2. CDR1 is SGHRS and CDR2 is YFSETQ in the germline V gene. V dropped 9 bases and J dropped 5; count of bases not matched to a gene: 11. The CDR3 extends over 15 amino acids. The CDR3 here is CATQRLAGDNNEQFF. CDR3 bases: TGCGCCACTCAACGCCTAGCGGGAGACAACAATGAGCAGTTCTTC.

The CDR3 bases are TGTGCTAGTGGTTTGGTACTAGCGGGAAACACTGAGCAGTTCTTC. It codes for CASGLVLAGNTEQFF. The chain has TRBV12-5 and TRBJ2-1, with 10 bases that match TRBD2. This CDR3 spans 15 amino acids. Trimming removed 0 bases from V and 9 bases from J; junction bases left unmatched: 5. Per the germline V gene, CDR1 is LGHNT and CDR2 is FRNRAP.

This clone has a single count. The chain is built from TRBV5-8 and TRBJ2-5; D is undetermined. Deletions cut 4 bases from V and 1 base from J, with 8 bases between. The CDR3 runs to 13 residues. Per germline, CDR1 SGHTS and CDR2 YDEGEE. CDR3 protein: CASSPRIQETQYF. The DNA of the CDR3 is TGTGCCAGCAGCCCGAGAATCCAAGAGACCCAGTACTTC.

The rearrangement uses TRBV28 and TRBJ2-7; 10 nucleotides line up with TRBD1. The germline V gene encodes CDR1 MDHEN and CDR2 SYDVKM. V lost 6 bases, J lost 4 bases, and 9 bases stayed unmatched. The CDR3 is made up of 15 amino acids. CDR3: CASSHRQGAPYEQYF. The CDR3 DNA reads as TGTGCCAGCAGCCACCGACAGGGGGCGCCTTACGAGCAGTACTTC.

The V gene is TRBV27, the J gene TRBJ1-1, with 8 bases aligning to TRBD1. The CDR3 loop spans 16 amino acids. V dropped 5 bases and J dropped 5; count of bases not matched to a gene: 13. From germline, CDR1 is MNHEY and CDR2 SMNVEV (reference sequence). CDR3 loop: CASSLVAGQGWTEAFF. The CDR3, as DNA: TGTGCCAGCAGTCTAGTAGCCGGACAGGGTTGGACTGAAGCTTTCTTT.

This clone was picked up one time. This chain links TRBV7-9 with TRBJ1-2; D might be TRBD1 (5 bases). The germline CDR1 and CDR2 sequences are SEHNR and FQNEAQ (reference sequence). V was trimmed by 5 bases and J by 8 bases, leaving 18 bases between them. The CDR3 consists of 14 residues. This chain's CDR3 is CASSPPIDRHGYTF. The CDR3 region has the DNA TGTGCCAGCAGCCCTCCTATTGACAGACACGGCTACACCTTC.

The rearrangement joins TRBV7-9 to TRBJ2-7; 8 bases agree with TRBD2. The V segment lost 5 bases and the J segment 5 bases; nucleotides outside the gene matches: 11. Germline V gene sequence: CDR1 SEHNR, CDR2 FQNEAQ (reference sequence). This CDR3 spans 15 amino acids. CDR3 in amino acids: CASSPRGGSNDEQYF. The CDR3 nucleotides read TGTGCCAGCAGCCCACGCGGGGGGAGCAACGACGAGCAGTACTTC.